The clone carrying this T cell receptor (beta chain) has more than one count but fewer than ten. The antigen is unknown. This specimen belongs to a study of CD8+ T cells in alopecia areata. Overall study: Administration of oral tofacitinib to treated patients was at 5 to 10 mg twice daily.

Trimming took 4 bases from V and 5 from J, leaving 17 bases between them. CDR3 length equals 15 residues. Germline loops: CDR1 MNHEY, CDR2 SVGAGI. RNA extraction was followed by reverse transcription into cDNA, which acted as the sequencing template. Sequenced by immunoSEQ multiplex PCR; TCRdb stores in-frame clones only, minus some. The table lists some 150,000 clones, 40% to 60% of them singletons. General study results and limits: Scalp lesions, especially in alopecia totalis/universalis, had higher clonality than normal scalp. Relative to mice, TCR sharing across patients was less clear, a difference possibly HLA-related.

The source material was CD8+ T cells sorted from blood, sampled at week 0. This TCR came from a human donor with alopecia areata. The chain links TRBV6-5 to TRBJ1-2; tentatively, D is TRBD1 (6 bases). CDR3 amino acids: CASSSPDRLIYGYTF. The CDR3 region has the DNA TGTGCCAGCAGTTCCCCGGACAGACTAATTTATGGCTACACCTTC.